This T cell receptor (beta chain) was sequenced during a study of blood T cell repertoires in COVID-19. As for the study in general: Some COVID-19 samples were acute and others convalescent; all came from the United States, Italy and Spain.

CDR1 SGHTA and CDR2 FQGNSA come from the germline V gene. CDR3 length: 15 amino acids. Trimming took 1 base from V and 12 from J, leaving 19 bases between them. Repertoires were generated with immunoSEQ multiplex PCR, while TCRdb's copy carries only in-frame clones and drops some. The profile shows some 250,000 clones, 80% to 85% of them singletons. V gene TRBV7-2 combines with J gene TRBJ1-3; D remains ambiguous. This TCR was recovered from a man aged 50 to 59 with active or convalescent COVID-19. Sequencing was done on a sample of peripheral blood. CDR3 region: CASSLDGGHGRGIYF. Here the CDR3 DNA reads TGTGCCAGCAGCTTAGACGGAGGGCATGGGAGAGGCATATATTTT.